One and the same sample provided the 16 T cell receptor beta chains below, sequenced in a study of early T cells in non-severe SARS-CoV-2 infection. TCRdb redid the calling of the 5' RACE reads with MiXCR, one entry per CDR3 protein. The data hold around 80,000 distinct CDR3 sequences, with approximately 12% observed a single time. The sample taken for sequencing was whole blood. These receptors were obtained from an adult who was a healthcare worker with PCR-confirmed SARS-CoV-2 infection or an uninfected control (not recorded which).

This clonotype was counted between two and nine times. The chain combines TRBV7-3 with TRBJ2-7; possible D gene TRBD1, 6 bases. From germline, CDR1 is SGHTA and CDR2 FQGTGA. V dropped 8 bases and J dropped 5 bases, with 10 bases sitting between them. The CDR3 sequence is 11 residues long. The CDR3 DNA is TGTGCCAGCCGCCAGGGGCACGAGCAGTACTTC. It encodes CASRQGHEQYF.

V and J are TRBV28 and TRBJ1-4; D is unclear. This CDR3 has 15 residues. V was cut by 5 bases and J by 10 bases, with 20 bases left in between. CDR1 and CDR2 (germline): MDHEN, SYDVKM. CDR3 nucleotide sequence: TGTGCCAGCAGTCACCCGGACCCCGCGCTGGGAAAACTGTTTTTT. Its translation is CASSHPDPALGKLFF.

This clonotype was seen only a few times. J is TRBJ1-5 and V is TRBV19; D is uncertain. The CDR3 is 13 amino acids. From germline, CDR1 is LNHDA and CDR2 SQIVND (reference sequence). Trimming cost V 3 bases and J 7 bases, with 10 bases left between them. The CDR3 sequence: CASSIGRRQPQHF. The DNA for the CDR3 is TGTGCCAGTAGTATCGGGCGGAGGCAGCCCCAGCATTTT.

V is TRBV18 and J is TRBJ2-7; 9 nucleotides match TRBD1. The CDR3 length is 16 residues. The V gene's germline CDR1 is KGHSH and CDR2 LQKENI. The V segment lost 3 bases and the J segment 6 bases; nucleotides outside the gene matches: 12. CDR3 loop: CASSPPGQGPGGEQYF. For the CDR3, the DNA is TGTGCCAGCTCACCTCCGGGACAGGGTCCTGGAGGCGAGCAGTACTTC. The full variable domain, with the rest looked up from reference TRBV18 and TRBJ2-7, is NAGVMQNPRHLVRRRGQEARLRCSPMKGHSHVYWYRQLPEEGLKFMVYLQKENIIDESGMPKERFSAEFPKEGPSILRIQQVVRGDSAAYFCASSPPGQGPGGEQYFGPGTRLTVT.

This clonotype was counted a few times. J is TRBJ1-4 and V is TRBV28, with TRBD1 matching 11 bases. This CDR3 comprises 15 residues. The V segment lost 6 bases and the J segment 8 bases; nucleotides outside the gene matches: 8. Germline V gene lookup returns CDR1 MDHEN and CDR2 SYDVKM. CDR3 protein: CASSKPGTGGEKLFF. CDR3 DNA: TGTGCCAGCAGCAAACCTGGGACAGGGGGAGAAAAACTGTTTTTT. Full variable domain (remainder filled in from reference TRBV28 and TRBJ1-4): DVKVTQSSRYLVKRTGEKVFLECVQDMDHENMFWYRQDPGLGLRLIYFSYDVKMKEKGDIPEGYSVSREKKERFSLILESASTNQTSMYLCASSKPGTGGEKLFFGSGTQLSVL.

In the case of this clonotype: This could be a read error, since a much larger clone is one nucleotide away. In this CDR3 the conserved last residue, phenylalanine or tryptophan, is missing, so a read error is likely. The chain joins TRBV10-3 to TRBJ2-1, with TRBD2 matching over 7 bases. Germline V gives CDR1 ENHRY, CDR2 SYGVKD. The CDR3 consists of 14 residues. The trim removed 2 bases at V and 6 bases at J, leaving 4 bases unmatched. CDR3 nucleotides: TGTGCCATCAGTGAGGGGGAGGGTTTCAATGAGCAGTTCTTG. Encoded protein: CAISEGEGFNEQFL.

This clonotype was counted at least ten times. In DNA form, the CDR3 reads TGTGCCATCAGTGAATCGATACTAGCGGGAGTAGGCAATGAGCAGTTCTTC. Residues: CAISESILAGVGNEQFF. The V call is TRBV10-3, the J call TRBJ2-1, with 11 bases aligning to TRBD2. Per germline, CDR1 ENHRY and CDR2 SYGVKD. The ends lost 3 bases at V and 6 bases at J; junction bases unmatched: 10. The CDR3 is 17 residues long.

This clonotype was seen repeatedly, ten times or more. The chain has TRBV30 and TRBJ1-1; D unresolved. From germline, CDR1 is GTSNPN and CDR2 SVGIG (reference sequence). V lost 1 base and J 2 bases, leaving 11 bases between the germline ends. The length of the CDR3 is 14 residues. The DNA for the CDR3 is TGTGCCTGGAGTGGCGGGCTTGTCAACACTGAAGCTTTCTTT. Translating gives CAWSGGLVNTEAFF.

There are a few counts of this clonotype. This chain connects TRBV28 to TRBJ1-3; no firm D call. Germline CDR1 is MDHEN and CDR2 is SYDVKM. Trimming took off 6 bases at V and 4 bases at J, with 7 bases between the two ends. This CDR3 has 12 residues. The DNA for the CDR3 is TGTGCCAGCAGCAGAAGCGGAAACACCATATATTTT. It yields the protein CASSRSGNTIYF. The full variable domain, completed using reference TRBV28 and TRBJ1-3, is DVKVTQSSRYLVKRTGEKVFLECVQDMDHENMFWYRQDPGLGLRLIYFSYDVKMKEKGDIPEGYSVSREKKERFSLILESASTNQTSMYLCASSRSGNTIYFGEGSWLTVV.

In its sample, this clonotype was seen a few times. The CDR3 nucleotides read TGCAGTGCTCCCGATAATGACAGGGGGCGCGACGAGCAGTACTTC. Encoded protein: CSAPDNDRGRDEQYF. V and J are TRBV20-1 and TRBJ2-7, with TRBD1 matching 10 bases. V lost 5 bases, J lost 5 bases, and 12 bases stayed unmatched. Germline lookup yields CDR1 DFQATT and CDR2 SNEGSKA (reference sequence). The CDR3 covers 15 residues.

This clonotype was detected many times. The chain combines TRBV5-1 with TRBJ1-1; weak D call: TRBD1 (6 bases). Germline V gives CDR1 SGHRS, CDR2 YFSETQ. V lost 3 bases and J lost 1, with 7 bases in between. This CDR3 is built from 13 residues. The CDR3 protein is CASSSQGNTEAFF. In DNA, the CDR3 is TGCGCCAGCAGCTCACAGGGGAACACTGAAGCTTTCTTT.

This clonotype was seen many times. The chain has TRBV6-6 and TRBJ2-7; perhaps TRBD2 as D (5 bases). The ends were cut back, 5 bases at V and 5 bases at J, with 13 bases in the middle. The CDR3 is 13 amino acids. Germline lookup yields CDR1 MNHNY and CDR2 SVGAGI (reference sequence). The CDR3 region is CASSRTALDEQYF. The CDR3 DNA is TGTGCCAGCAGTCGGACTGCCCTGGACGAGCAGTACTTC.

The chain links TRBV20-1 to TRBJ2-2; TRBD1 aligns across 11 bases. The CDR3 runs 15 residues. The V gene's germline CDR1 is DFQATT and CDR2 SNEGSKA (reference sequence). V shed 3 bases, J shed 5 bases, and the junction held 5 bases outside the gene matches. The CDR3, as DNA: TGCAGTGCTAGTGGACAGGGGGCGCGGACCGGGGAGCTGTTTTTT. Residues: CSASGQGARTGELFF.

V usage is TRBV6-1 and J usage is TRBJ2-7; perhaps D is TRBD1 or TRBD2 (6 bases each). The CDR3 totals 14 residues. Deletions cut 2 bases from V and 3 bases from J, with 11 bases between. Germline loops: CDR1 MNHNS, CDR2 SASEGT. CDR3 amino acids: CASSETGTFYEQYF. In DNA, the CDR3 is TGTGCCAGCAGTGAAACAGGGACTTTCTACGAGCAGTACTTC.

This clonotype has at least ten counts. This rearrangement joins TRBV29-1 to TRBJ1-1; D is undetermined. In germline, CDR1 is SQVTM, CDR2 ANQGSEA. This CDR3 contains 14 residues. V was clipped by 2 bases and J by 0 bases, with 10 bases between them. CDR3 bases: TGCAGCGTTGAAAGCTATGCGATGAACACTGAAGCTTTCTTT. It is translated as CSVESYAMNTEAFF.

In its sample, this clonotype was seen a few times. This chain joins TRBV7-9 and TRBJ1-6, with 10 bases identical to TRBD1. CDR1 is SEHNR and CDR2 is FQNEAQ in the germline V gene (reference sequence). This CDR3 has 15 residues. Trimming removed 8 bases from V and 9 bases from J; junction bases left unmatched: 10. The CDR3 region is CASRGGQGQLSPLHF. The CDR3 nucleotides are TGTGCCAGCCGGGGGGGACAGGGGCAACTTTCACCCCTCCACTTT.